A selection of T cell receptor beta chains follows, all from one sample in a study of control samples from healthy donors and cancer patients. The repertoire was sequenced with immunoSEQ multiplex PCR; TCRdb's copy has only in-frame clones and lacks some. The table includes 100,000 to 150,000 clones, about 83% detected once. Material for sequencing was blood. The receptor source for this set is a man aged 25 to 40 in good health. CDR3s include the opening cysteine and the closing phenylalanine or tryptophan. The D gene is left open where the match is weak. The size of a clone is reported for some rows only, either as once, few or many, or as a class for expanded clones.

clone_size	j_call	v_call	d_call	cdr3_nt	cdr3_aa
-	TRBJ2-7	TRBV30	-	TGTGCCTGGAGTGCTTATGGCAGGTCGAACTACGAGCAGTACTTC	CAWSAYGRSNYEQYF
-	TRBJ1-2	TRBV7-9	-	TGTGCCAGCAGCTTAGGAGGATTAAGCTATGGCTACACCTTC	CASSLGGLSYGYTF
-	TRBJ1-3	TRBV30	-	TGTGCCTGGAGAGAAACAGGCAACTCTGGAAACACCATATATTTT	CAWRETGNSGNTIYF
once	TRBJ1-4	TRBV6-5	TRBD1	TGTGCCAGCAGCACCGGGACAGGGAATGAAAAACTGTTTTTT	CASSTGTGNEKLFF
-	TRBJ2-5	TRBV3-1/TRBV3-2	-	TGTGCCAGCAGCCAAGATTGGGCTACGAAGACCCAGTACTTC	CASSQDWATKTQYF
-	TRBJ2-3	TRBV3-1/TRBV3-2	-	TGTGCCAGCAGCTCCCGGGACCAGGGGGGAGATACGCAGTATTTT	CASSSRDQGGDTQYF
many	TRBJ1-3	TRBV5-1	-	TGCGCCAGCAGCCGGTCGGGGGAGAGCTCTGGAAACACCATATATTTT	CASSRSGESSGNTIYF
-	TRBJ1-4	TRBV15	-	TGTGCCACCAGCAGAGGAGAGATGCCTGAAAAACTGTTTTTT	CATSRGEMPEKLFF
few	TRBJ1-1	TRBV2	-	TGTGCCAGCAGTGGACTTGGCAGCATGAACACTGAAGCTTTCTTT	CASSGLGSMNTEAFF
once	TRBJ1-1	TRBV24-1	-	TGTGCCACCAGTGGATCCATGAACACTGAAGCTTTCTTT	CATSGSMNTEAFF
-	TRBJ1-1	TRBV3-1/TRBV3-2	-	TGTGCCAGCAGCCAGATGGACAGGAACACTGAAGCTTTCTTT	CASSQMDRNTEAFF
-	TRBJ1-5	TRBV28	-	TGTGCCAGCAGGTCGGGTCAGTCTGGGAATCAGCCCCAGCATTTT	CASRSGQSGNQPQHF
-	TRBJ1-2	TRBV11-2	-	TGTGCCAGCAGCTTAAATGGTGTGAGGGGAGAAGGCTACACCTTC	CASSLNGVRGEGYTF
-	TRBJ1-5	TRBV25-1	-	TGTGCCAGCAGTGATTTACAGGTCAATCAGCCCCAGCATTTT	CASSDLQVNQPQHF
-	TRBJ2-2	TRBV7-7	TRBD2	TGTGCCAGCAGCTTAGACCTAGCGGGGAACACCGGGGAGCTGTTTTTT	CASSLDLAGNTGELFF